This T cell receptor beta chain is from a study of beta chain features in type 1 diabetes. In regard to this clone: Its antigen is as yet unknown.

Study-level findings and limits: Moderately but significantly shorter TCRB CDR3s were found in Type 1 diabetes patients in all four CD4+ subsets.

Per the germline V gene, CDR1 is MNHEY and CDR2 is SMNVEV (reference sequence). The length of the CDR3 is 12 residues. Trimming shortened V by 4 bases and J by 2 bases, and 4 bases separated the two germline ends. Every bit of the isolated RNA underwent reverse transcription, so sequencing read expressed TCRB transcripts. Generated by immunoSEQ multiplex PCR, the TCRdb table keeps only in-frame clones and is missing some. Altogether 600,000 to 700,000 clones are present, around 15% being singletons, with the ten largest covering 0.022%. The chain couples TRBV27 to TRBJ2-3; no firm D call. Sequences were obtained from naive CD4+ T cells from blood. This clonotype originated in a young man with type 1 diabetes. The CDR3, as DNA: TGTGCCAGCAGTTCTTTCACAGATACGCAGTATTTT. This sequence encodes CASSSFTDTQYF.